The present TCR beta chain was sequenced within a study of blood T cell repertoires in COVID-19. In the study overall: Donors in the United States, Italy and Spain gave samples during acute or convalescent COVID-19.

The length of the CDR3 is 12 residues. Per germline, CDR1 ENHRY and CDR2 SYGVKD. V was pared by 4 bases and J by 6 bases, with 9 bases between. Produced via immunoSEQ multiplex PCR; TCRdb's table is partial and in-frame only. The data hold about 180,000 clones, with about 88% observed a single time. The material sequenced was peripheral blood. The clonotype was recovered from a woman aged 25 to 39 with active or convalescent COVID-19. The rearrangement uses TRBV10-3 and TRBJ1-2; weak D call: TRBD1 (5 bases). Here the CDR3 reads CAISVDSDGYTF. The DNA for the CDR3 is TGTGCCATCAGTGTTGACAGTGATGGCTACACCTTC.